A single sample is the source of the 24 T cell receptor beta chains below, sequenced in a study of human T cells and chemical hapten exposure. Each CDR3 protein gets one entry after TCRdb re-called the RACE reads with MiXCR. In the table there are 340,000 or so distinct CDR3 sequences, around 7% of which are singletons. Described time point: patch test 1, 2 weeks after DPC sensitization. Indicated treatment: therapeutic diphenylcyclopropenone sensitization with weekly scalp DPC. The sample in question was whole blood, obtained in connection with sensitization to the hapten diphenylcyclopropenone (DPC). The receptors originated from a woman younger than 35 with alopecia areata. Some clones in this sample may be carry-over from other donors' samples.

This clonotype was seen ten or more times. The chain is built from TRBV2 and TRBJ2-1, with 9 bases lining up with TRBD2. V shed 4 bases and J 4 bases; nucleotides not matched to a gene: 8. CDR1 is SNHLY and CDR2 is FYNNEI in the germline V gene. This CDR3 comprises 16 residues. CDR3 in amino acids: CASSGRRGGQYNEQFF. CDR3 DNA sequence: TGTGCCAGCAGTGGGAGGCGGGGGGGCCAGTACAATGAGCAGTTCTTC.

This clonotype came up many times. This chain uses TRBV7-2 with TRBJ1-5; 9 nucleotides line up with TRBD1. CDR3 length: 14 amino acids. Germline V gives CDR1 SGHTA, CDR2 FQGNSA. Trimming removed 3 bases from V and 6 bases from J; junction bases left unmatched: 3. The chain's CDR3 is CASSFTGGSQPQHF. CDR3 DNA: TGTGCCAGCAGCTTTACAGGGGGCAGTCAGCCCCAGCATTTT.

This clonotype was picked up a small number of times. The V gene is TRBV10-2, the J gene TRBJ1-2; the match to TRBD1 covers 9 bases. The length of the CDR3 is 15 residues. Unmatched junction bases numbered 5, after V lost 5 bases and J lost 1 base. Germline CDR1 is WSHSY and CDR2 is SAAADI. The CDR3 DNA reads as TGCGCCAGCAGTCGAAACAGGGGGCATAACTATGGCTACACCTTC. Protein: CASSRNRGHNYGYTF.

Only a few counts were recorded for this clonotype. This rearrangement joins TRBV20-1 to TRBJ1-5; D may be TRBD1 (5 bases). Trimming removed 0 bases at V and 1 base at J, with 10 bases between. The length of the CDR3 is 15 residues. Germline CDR1 is DFQATT and CDR2 is SNEGSKA (reference sequence). The CDR3 loop is CSARDKGWSNQPQHF. The CDR3 DNA is TGCAGTGCTAGAGATAAGGGGTGGAGCAATCAGCCCCAGCATTTT.

V is TRBV7-6 and J is TRBJ2-5; possible D gene TRBD2, 5 bases. The V gene lost 5 bases and the J gene lost 4 bases, with 14 bases spanning the gap. The CDR3 totals 14 residues. The germline CDR1 and CDR2 sequences are SGHVS and FNYEAQ. DNA for the CDR3: TGTGCCAGCAGCGACGGACTGATTACAGAGACCCAGTACTTC. Protein product: CASSDGLITETQYF.

The chain carries TRBV28 and TRBJ2-7; D may correspond to TRBD1 or TRBD2 (5 bases each). Germline CDR1 is MDHEN and CDR2 is SYDVKM. This CDR3 spans 15 amino acids. The V gene lost 7 bases and the J gene lost 4 bases, with 20 bases spanning the gap. CDR3 DNA sequence: TGTGCCAGCAAAAGGGCCTCTCGGGGACCTTACGAGCAGTACTTC. As protein: CASKRASRGPYEQYF.

The V call is TRBV4-3, the J call TRBJ1-4, with TRBD1 matching over 8 bases. Per the germline V gene, CDR1 is LGHNA and CDR2 is YSLEER. Trimming took 3 bases from V and 3 from J; bases not matched to a gene: 6. The length of the CDR3 is 16 residues. CDR3 in amino acids: CASSQFQGAANEKLFF. CDR3 DNA sequence: TGCGCCAGCAGCCAGTTCCAGGGGGCGGCTAATGAAAAACTGTTTTTT.

Many counts were recorded for this clonotype. The rearrangement uses TRBV27 and TRBJ2-1; maybe TRBD2 (5 bases). CDR3 length: 13 amino acids. CDR1 and CDR2 from the germline V gene are MNHEY and SMNVEV (reference sequence). Trimming stripped 2 bases from V and 9 bases from J, with 11 bases between. CDR3 amino acids: CASSLGRVAEQFF. The CDR3 DNA reads TGTGCCAGCAGTTTAGGGAGAGTGGCTGAGCAGTTCTTC.

Comments on this clonotype: No conserved phenylalanine or tryptophan is present at the end of the CDR3, so a read error is the likely explanation. V is TRBV7-2 and J is TRBJ2-5; unclear D gene. In germline, CDR1 is SGHTA, CDR2 FQGNSA. This CDR3 region has 13 residues. Trimming removed 6 bases at V and 0 bases at J, with 8 bases between. The CDR3 is CASSSMYQETQYY. Written as DNA, the CDR3 is TGTGCCAGCAGTTCCATGTACCAAGAGACCCAGTACTAC.

This clonotype was counted ten times or more. The junction and the germline gene differ at one end; a read error may be behind it. Here the CDR3 reads CASSPGDWRPSF. CDR3 DNA sequence: TGTGCCAGCAGTCCTGGGGACTGGAGGCCTTCCTTC. The rearrangement links TRBV6-2 or TRBV6-3 to TRBJ2-7, with D possibly being TRBD2 (6 bases). The CDR3 consists of 12 residues. Germline lookup yields CDR1 MNHEY and CDR2 SVGEGT.

To note about this clonotype: Compared with germline, one end of the junction differs, possibly owing to a read error. V usage is TRBV13 and J usage is TRBJ2-7; D unresolved. Per germline, CDR1 PRHDT and CDR2 FYEKMQ (reference sequence). The CDR3 consists of 13 residues. The CDR3 DNA reads as TGTGCCAACAGCTTAGGCCGCAGCTACGAGCAGTACTTC. This codes for CANSLGRSYEQYF.

There are many counts of this clonotype. The chain recombines TRBV4-2 with TRBJ1-5, with 9 positions matching TRBD1. The CDR3 has 16 amino acids. CDR1 and CDR2 (germline): LGHNA, YNFKEQ. Losses at the gene ends were 0 bases for V and 4 bases for J; bases not matched to a gene: 4. The CDR3 sequence is CASSQEVTGGNQPQHF. For the CDR3, the DNA is TGTGCCAGCAGCCAAGAGGTGACAGGGGGGAATCAGCCCCAGCATTTT.

This sequence joins TRBV15 and TRBJ1-4, with TRBD1 as a possible D gene (6 bases). The CDR3 has 15 amino acids. Trimming pared 5 bases from V and 8 bases from J, leaving 18 bases between. Germline-derived CDR1 and CDR2 are LNHNV and YYDKDF (reference sequence). This chain's CDR3 is CATSSRQAGDEKLFF. The CDR3 DNA reads TGTGCCACCAGCTCGCGACAGGCAGGGGACGAAAAACTGTTTTTT.

This clonotype showed up many times. The gene calls are TRBV20-1 and TRBJ2-3; possibly TRBD2 for D (5 bases). Trimming cost V 6 bases and J 6 bases, with 16 bases left between them. This CDR3 is built from 13 residues. Germline-derived CDR1 and CDR2 are DFQATT and SNEGSKA (reference sequence). The CDR3 DNA reads as TGCAGTGCCCCCGAGGGTACGGGGGATACGCAGTATTTT. This codes for CSAPEGTGDTQYF.

This clonotype was observed a handful of times. The chain recombines TRBV7-9 with TRBJ1-2; perhaps TRBD1 as D (5 bases). Germline V gene data show CDR1 as SEHNR and CDR2 as FQNEAQ (reference sequence). With 0 bases removed from V and 1 base from J, the gap between germline ends came to 9 bases. This CDR3 has 15 amino acids. CDR3 protein: CASSLAQGRNYGYTF. DNA of the CDR3: TGTGCCAGCAGCTTAGCGCAGGGCCGTAACTATGGCTACACCTTC.

This clonotype was found a few times. The V call is TRBV4-3, the J call TRBJ1-1; 8 bases fit TRBD1. The ends lost 4 bases at V and 8 bases at J; junction bases unmatched: 9. CDR3 length: 14 residues. The germline V gene encodes CDR1 LGHNA and CDR2 YSLEER. CDR3 nucleotides: TGCGCCAGCAGCCCTCAGACAGGGGCCGGCGAAGCTTTCTTT. Its translation is CASSPQTGAGEAFF.

This clonotype came up many times. The J gene is TRBJ1-4, the V gene TRBV5-1; TRBD1 matches at 7 bases. The germline V gene has CDR1 SGHRS and CDR2 YFSETQ. CDR3 length: 17 amino acids. The V gene end was trimmed by 2 bases and the J gene end by 0 bases; junction bases not matched to a gene: 7. The CDR3 DNA reads TGCGCCAGCAGCTTTTTCCCGGACAGGCCAACTAATGAAAAACTGTTTTTT. Translating gives CASSFFPDRPTNEKLFF.

This clonotype was detected many times. The chain couples TRBV7-9 to TRBJ1-3; 8 bases are a match to TRBD1. This CDR3 region has 15 residues. Germline V lookup: CDR1 SEHNR, CDR2 FQNEAQ (reference sequence). Unmatched junction bases numbered 1, after V lost 3 bases and J lost 0 bases. CDR3 DNA: TGTGCCAGCAGCTTCACAGGGGGCTCTGGAAACACCATATATTTT. Protein sequence: CASSFTGGSGNTIYF.

This clonotype occurred many times. The CDR3 DNA is TGTGCCAGCAGCTTACAGGGAGTCAATCAGCCCCAGCATTTT. Protein product: CASSLQGVNQPQHF. The chain recombines TRBV7-9 with TRBJ1-5; perhaps TRBD1 as D (5 bases). Per germline, CDR1 SEHNR and CDR2 FQNEAQ (reference sequence). V lost 2 bases and J 3 bases, leaving 8 bases between the germline ends. The CDR3 contains 14 residues.

The chain recombines TRBV3-1 with TRBJ1-5, with unresolved D. Germline CDR1 and CDR2: LGHDT and YNNKEL (reference sequence). This CDR3 comprises 15 residues. V gave up 1 base and J gave up 0 bases, with 7 bases separating them. The chain's CDR3 is CASSQGWGSNQPQHF. CDR3 DNA: TGTGCCAGCAGCCAAGGATGGGGTAGCAATCAGCCCCAGCATTTT.

This clonotype was observed at least ten times. The genes are TRBV6-2 or TRBV6-3 and TRBJ2-7, with D possibly being TRBD1 (6 bases). CDR3 length: 12 residues. Germline V gives CDR1 MNHEY, CDR2 SVGEGT. With 8 bases removed from V and 5 bases from J, the gap between germline ends came to 13 bases. The CDR3 reads CASRTGRDEQYF. The CDR3 coding sequence is TGTGCCAGCCGTACAGGGCGGGACGAGCAGTACTTC.

This clonotype was counted between two and nine times. The chain has TRBV20-1 and TRBJ2-1; 8 bases align to TRBD1. There are 16 residues in the CDR3. With V trimmed by 3 bases and J by 8 bases, 15 bases remained unmatched. CDR1 DFQATT and CDR2 SNEGSKA come from the germline V gene (reference sequence). This chain's CDR3 is CSASKAGGRTRDEQFF. In nucleotides, the CDR3 is TGCAGTGCTAGTAAGGCAGGGGGCCGAACTAGGGATGAGCAGTTCTTC.

The chain couples TRBV3-1 to TRBJ2-4, with D unclear. Germline V CDR1 and CDR2: LGHDT, YNNKEL (reference sequence). Trimming shortened V by 0 bases and J by 7 bases, and 10 bases separated the two germline ends. The length of the CDR3 is 14 residues. The CDR3 sequence: CASSQDRGTNIQYF. The CDR3 DNA sequence: TGTGCCAGCAGCCAAGATCGAGGTACTAACATTCAGTACTTC.

This clonotype was recorded many times. This chain joins TRBV5-1 and TRBJ2-3; possibly TRBD2 for D (6 bases). The CDR3 is 13 amino acids. V was shortened by 2 bases and J by 5 bases, with 9 bases between the two germline ends. Germline V gene sequence: CDR1 SGHRS, CDR2 YFSETQ. CDR3 nucleotide sequence: TGCGCCAGCAGCTTCGGAGGGGAAGATACGCAGTATTTT. This translates into CASSFGGEDTQYF.